What follows describes a single T cell receptor beta chain. This entry belongs to a study of blood T cell repertoires in COVID-19. Study details: The United States, Italy and Spain were the sources of the acute and convalescent COVID-19 samples. T cells, B-cell-depleted T cells, or PBMCs provided the cDNA or gDNA that served as material.

As originally analysed: Reference gene primers were amplified, and this amplification served to estimate nucleated cell counts. Sequencing used immunoSEQ multiplex PCR; TCRdb keeps in-frame clones, though not all of them. V and J calls and clone size are those listed in that table; D and trimming were worked out from the DNA. Of tens of thousands of clones in the sample, 91% were seen once. The TCR comes from a woman aged 45-65 years in a cohort sampled during active COVID-19. The sample taken for sequencing was peripheral blood.

The CDR3 loop is CASSSGVGIANEQFF. CDR3 in DNA: TGTGCCAGCAGCTCCGGGGTGGGTATTGCCAATGAGCAGTTCTTC. The chain combines TRBV7-9 with TRBJ2-1, with a possible D match to TRBD2 (5 bases). V lost 4 bases, J lost 6 bases, and 16 bases lay in between. CDR1 and CDR2 from the germline V gene are SEHNR and FQNEAQ (reference sequence). The CDR3 spans 15 residues.